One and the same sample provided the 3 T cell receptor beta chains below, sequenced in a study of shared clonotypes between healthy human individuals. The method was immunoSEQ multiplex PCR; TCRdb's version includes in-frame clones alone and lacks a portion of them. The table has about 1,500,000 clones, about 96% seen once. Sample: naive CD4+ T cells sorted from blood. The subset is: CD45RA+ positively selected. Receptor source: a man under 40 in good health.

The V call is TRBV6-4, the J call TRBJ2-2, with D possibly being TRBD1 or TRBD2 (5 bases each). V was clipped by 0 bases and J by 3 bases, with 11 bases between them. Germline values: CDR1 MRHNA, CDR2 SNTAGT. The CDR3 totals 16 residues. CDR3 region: CASSDSMGTDTGELFF. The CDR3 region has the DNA TGTGCCAGCAGTGACTCGATGGGGACGGACACCGGGGAGCTGTTTTTT.

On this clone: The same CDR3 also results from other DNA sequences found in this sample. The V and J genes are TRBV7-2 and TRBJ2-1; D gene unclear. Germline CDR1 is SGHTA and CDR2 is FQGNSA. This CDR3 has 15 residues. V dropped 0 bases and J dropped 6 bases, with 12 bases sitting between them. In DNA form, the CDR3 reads TGTGCCAGCAGCTTAGCTTCCGGGTCGGGCAATGAGCAGTTCTTC. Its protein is CASSLASGSGNEQFF.

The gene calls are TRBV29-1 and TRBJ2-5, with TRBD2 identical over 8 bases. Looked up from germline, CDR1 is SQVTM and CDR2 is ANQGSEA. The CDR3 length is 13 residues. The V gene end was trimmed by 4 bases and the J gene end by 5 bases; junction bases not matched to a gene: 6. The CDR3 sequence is CSVATSVWETQYF. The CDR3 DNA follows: TGCAGCGTTGCGACTAGCGTCTGGGAGACCCAGTACTTC.